The next 19 T cell receptor beta chains were all read from a single sample in a study of a mutant IDH1 vaccine in newly diagnosed glioma. No antigen has been identified for these receptors. The time point was: week 47, end of study. The study gave 300 ug of mutant IDH1 20-mer peptide per vaccine dose, with topical imiquimod. The repertoire was sequenced with immunoSEQ multiplex PCR; TCRdb's copy has only in-frame clones and lacks some. Of about 59,000 clones detected, roughly four fifths appear once; the ten largest clones hold 3.8%. The sequences come from PBMCs, collected from a glioma patient whose treatment included an IDH1 peptide vaccine. These receptors all stem from a young man with glioma.

This chain joins TRBV4-2 and TRBJ1-3; D unresolved. The CDR3 spans 15 residues. Trimming removed 5 bases from V and 0 bases from J, with 11 bases in between. Per germline, CDR1 LGHNA and CDR2 YNFKEQ. CDR3 protein: CASSEVVNSGNTIYF. In nucleotides, the CDR3 is TGTGCCAGCAGCGAGGTCGTAAACTCTGGAAACACCATATATTTT.

In regard to this clone: Other DNA sequences in the sample encode the same CDR3. This chain links TRBV5-1 with TRBJ1-2; D is ambiguous. The CDR3 consists of 13 residues. Germline lookup yields CDR1 SGHRS and CDR2 YFSETQ. V was shortened by 0 bases and J by 2 bases, with 5 bases between the two germline ends. Here the CDR3 reads CASSLAGNYGYTF. The CDR3, as DNA: TGCGCCAGCAGCTTGGCGGGGAACTATGGCTACACCTTC. Full variable domain (remainder filled in from reference TRBV5-1 and TRBJ1-2): KAGVTQTPRYLIKTRGQQVTLSCSPISGHRSVSWYQQTPGQGLQFLFEYFSETQRNKGNFPGRFSGRQFSNSRSEMNVSTLELGDSALYLCASSLAGNYGYTFGSGTRLTVV.

This chain connects TRBV19 to TRBJ2-7, with D maybe TRBD1 (6 bases). V was pared by 1 base and J by 5 bases, with 12 bases between. This CDR3 is 14 amino acids long. Germline-derived CDR1 and CDR2 are LNHDA and SQIVND (reference sequence). CDR3 loop: CASSIVGGRDEQYF. The CDR3 nucleotides are TGTGCCAGTAGTATAGTAGGGGGAAGGGACGAGCAGTACTTC.

J is TRBJ1-6 and V is TRBV27, with D perhaps matching TRBD1 (5 bases). Per the germline V gene, CDR1 is MNHEY and CDR2 is SMNVEV (reference sequence). This CDR3 is built from 15 residues. Trimming cost V 4 bases and J 10 bases, with 17 bases left between them. DNA for the CDR3: TGTGCCAGCAGTTCCCACTCCGGGGACCGCTCACCCCTCCACTTT. Amino acids: CASSSHSGDRSPLHF.

The V and J genes are TRBV28 and TRBJ1-5, with D possibly matching TRBD1 (5 bases). Trimming shortened V by 3 bases and J by 6 bases, and 15 bases separated the two germline ends. The CDR3 is 15 residues long. Germline V gene data show CDR1 as MDHEN and CDR2 as SYDVKM. The CDR3 reads CASSLGGQGSQPQHF. The CDR3 DNA reads as TGTGCCAGCAGTTTGGGAGGGCAGGGAAGTCAGCCCCAGCATTTT. Based on the CDR3 plus reference TRBV28 and TRBJ1-5, the full variable domain is DVKVTQSSRYLVKRTGEKVFLECVQDMDHENMFWYRQDPGLGLRLIYFSYDVKMKEKGDIPEGYSVSREKKERFSLILESASTNQTSMYLCASSLGGQGSQPQHFGDGTRLSIL.

V gene TRBV6-1 combines with J gene TRBJ1-4; D gene ambiguous. The CDR3 is 17 residues long. Germline loops: CDR1 MNHNS, CDR2 SASEGT. Trimming took off 0 bases at V and 5 bases at J, with 16 bases between the two ends. CDR3 protein: CASSEALLVFMNEKLFF. In nucleotides, the CDR3 is TGTGCCAGCAGTGAAGCGCTTCTGGTCTTTATGAATGAAAAACTGTTTTTT.

The rearrangement uses TRBV5-4 and TRBJ2-7, with TRBD1 matching over 7 bases. Germline loops: CDR1 SGHNT, CDR2 YYREEE (reference sequence). Trimming took 3 bases from V and 3 from J; bases not matched to a gene: 6. CDR3 length: 14 residues. CDR3 sequence (DNA): TGTGCCAGCAGCTCCGGGACAGCAGACTACGAGCAGTACTTC. Protein product: CASSSGTADYEQYF.

This chain links TRBV11-2 with TRBJ1-2; 9 bases align to TRBD1. CDR1 and CDR2 (germline): SGHAT, FQNNGV. The CDR3 runs 15 residues. J gave up 4 bases and V 5 bases, and 8 bases lay outside the gene matches. CDR3 in DNA: TGTGCCAGCAGCGCAAACAGGGGGCTCGGCTATGGCTACACCTTC. It translates to CASSANRGLGYGYTF.

The chain employs TRBV9 and TRBJ1-3; a weak D match, TRBD1 (5 bases). Trimming removed 3 bases at V and 0 bases at J, with 13 bases between. The CDR3 length is 16 residues. The germline gives CDR1 SGDLS, CDR2 YYNGEE. CDR3 loop: CASSATATDSGNTIYF. The CDR3 DNA reads TGTGCCAGCAGCGCGACAGCTACAGACTCTGGAAACACCATATATTTT.

The chain employs TRBV2 and TRBJ2-3, with 8 bases aligning to TRBD1. J lost 1 base, V lost 6 bases, and 6 bases had no gene match. CDR3 length: 15 residues. In germline, CDR1 is SNHLY, CDR2 FYNNEI. CDR3 residues: CASSRGQAGTDTQYF. The CDR3 bases are TGTGCCAGCAGCCGGGGACAGGCAGGCACAGATACGCAGTATTTT.

This chain links TRBV7-9 with TRBJ2-5; no clear D gene. Deletions cut 5 bases from V and 3 bases from J, with 16 bases between. Germline V CDR1 and CDR2: SEHNR, FQNEAQ (reference sequence). The CDR3 contains 15 residues. The CDR3 loop is CASSPPAHPKETQYF. CDR3 sequence (DNA): TGTGCCAGCAGCCCGCCTGCGCACCCGAAAGAGACCCAGTACTTC.

A single count supports this clone. The chain couples TRBV6-1 to TRBJ1-2; the D is unclear. The CDR3 is made up of 14 amino acids. Trimming shortened V by 5 bases and J by 7 bases, and 17 bases separated the two germline ends. The germline V gene has CDR1 MNHNS and CDR2 SASEGT. The CDR3 protein is CASSPGPRSSGYTF. The CDR3, as DNA: TGTGCCAGCAGTCCCGGGCCCCGCTCGAGTGGCTACACCTTC.

V and J are TRBV2 and TRBJ2-1, with D hard to call. The germline V and J ends were trimmed by 7 bases and 7 bases, with 11 bases remaining between them. The CDR3 has 12 residues. Per germline, CDR1 SNHLY and CDR2 FYNNEI. This CDR3 is CASTSYRNEQFF. The CDR3 DNA is TGTGCCAGCACCTCATATAGGAATGAGCAGTTCTTC.

This chain uses TRBV6-1 with TRBJ2-3, with 11 bases lining up with TRBD2. The CDR3 contains 17 residues. V shed 4 bases and J 0 bases; nucleotides not matched to a gene: 6. Germline CDR1 reads MNHNS; CDR2 reads SASEGT. The CDR3 nucleotides read TGTGCCAGCAGTGGACTAGCGGGGCTCCCAAGCACAGATACGCAGTATTTT. It yields the protein CASSGLAGLPSTDTQYF.

The rearrangement joins TRBV2 to TRBJ2-3; D uncertain. Per the germline V gene, CDR1 is SNHLY and CDR2 is FYNNEI. Trimming pared 4 bases from V and 1 base from J, leaving 6 bases between. CDR3 length: 13 amino acids. DNA of the CDR3: TGTGCCAGCAGTGGGCCCCGCACAGATACGCAGTATTTT. Translating it yields CASSGPRTDTQYF.

This clone was seen only a few times. CDR3 nucleotides: TGTGCCAGCACCCCCCGGGGAAACACTGAAGCTTTCTTT. Its translation: CASTPRGNTEAFF. This chain links TRBV2 with TRBJ1-1; D is unresolved. Germline V gene sequence: CDR1 SNHLY, CDR2 FYNNEI. The ends were cut back, 7 bases at V and 2 bases at J, with 11 bases in the middle. The CDR3 covers 13 residues.

The chain has TRBV4-1 and TRBJ2-1, with 8 bases lining up with TRBD2. This CDR3 has 15 amino acids. Germline V gene sequence: CDR1 MGHRA, CDR2 YSYEKL. V gave up 1 base and J gave up 9 bases; unmatched junction bases: 8. The CDR3 reads CASSQGPGGPGEQFF. The CDR3 DNA reads as TGCGCCAGCAGCCAAGGGCCGGGGGGGCCTGGTGAGCAGTTCTTC.

The chain employs TRBV7-9 and TRBJ1-3; D uncertain. CDR3 length: 14 amino acids. The V gene's germline CDR1 is SEHNR and CDR2 FQNEAQ (reference sequence). V lost 6 bases, J lost 0 bases, and 9 bases lay in between. The CDR3: CASSIAGSGNTIYF. The CDR3 nucleotides read TGTGCCAGCAGTATCGCGGGCTCTGGAAACACCATATATTTT. The whole variable domain, remainder taken from reference TRBV7-9 and TRBJ1-3, is DTGVSQNPRHKITKRGQNVTFRCDPISEHNRLYWYRQTLGQGPEFLTYFQNEAQLEKSRLLSDRFSAERPKGSFSTLEIQRTEQGDSAMYLCASSIAGSGNTIYFGEGSWLTVV.

The chain couples TRBV28 to TRBJ2-7; tentative D call: TRBD1 (5 bases). CDR1 and CDR2 (germline): MDHEN, SYDVKM. V was shortened by 6 bases and J by 4 bases, with 16 bases between the two germline ends. The CDR3 loop spans 14 amino acids. The CDR3 is CASRQASRVYEQYF. As DNA, the CDR3 is TGTGCCAGCAGACAAGCGTCCAGGGTGTACGAGCAGTACTTC.